The T cell receptor (beta chain) under discussion was sequenced for a study of blood T cell repertoires in COVID-19. Study at large: COVID-19 samples collected from the United States, Italy and Spain covered acute and convalescent phases. T cells, B-cell-depleted T cells, or PBMCs provided the cDNA or gDNA that served as material.

Trimming removed 7 bases from V and 6 bases from J, with 19 bases in between. The CDR3 is 15 amino acids. Germline-derived CDR1 and CDR2 are MDHEN and SYDVKM. Source study methods: From reference gene primer amplification, estimates of nucleated cell counts were derived. Generated by immunoSEQ multiplex PCR, the TCRdb table keeps only in-frame clones and is missing some. That table is the source of V, J and clone size, and D and trimming were worked out from the DNA. The sample shows under 80,000 clones, 70% to 80% of them seen only once. J is TRBJ2-1 and V is TRBV28, with a possible D match to TRBD2 (7 bases). Specimen: peripheral blood. This clonotype was sampled from a human donor in a cohort sampled during active COVID-19. The chain's CDR3 is CASTPGVLALNEQFF. In nucleotides, the CDR3 is TGTGCCAGCACCCCAGGGGTACTAGCGCTCAATGAGCAGTTCTTC. Looking up the rest from reference TRBV28 and TRBJ2-1 gives the full variable domain: DVKVTQSSRYLVKRTGEKVFLECVQDMDHENMFWYRQDPGLGLRLIYFSYDVKMKEKGDIPEGYSVSREKKERFSLILESASTNQTSMYLCASTPGVLALNEQFFGPGTRLTVL.